This record concerns one TCR beta chain sequence. The antigen it binds to is not known. Per-base qualities were not stored, and no clone one base away is much larger. The CDR3 spans 18 residues, from the cysteine through the phenylalanine. CDR3 DNA only is kept here, 54 bases in frame from base 1. The germline V gene encodes CDR1 SGHRS and CDR2 YFSETQ. V is trimmed back by 0 bases and J by 2 bases, and the junction contains 12 bases that no gene match accounts for. TCRbeta CDR3 regions were sequenced with the immunoSEQ Assay. After extraction, genomic DNA underwent amplification by bias-controlled multiplex PCR, followed by high-throughput sequencing. In the source study's methods: To quantify the absolute abundance of every unique TCRbeta CDR3 region, sequences were collapsed and filtered. T cell fraction was estimated by normalizing TCRbeta template counts to usable DNA, which was measured by amplifying reference genes present in all nucleated cells. Repertoire TCRs were annotated as SARS-CoV-2-specific by exact matching of V gene, CDR3 amino acid sequence and J gene to a known reactive TCR set. MIRA supplied the reference SARS-CoV-2 TCR set, which was filtered for enrichment in COVID-19-positive ImmuneCODE repertoires so that public or cross-reactive TCRs were removed. Based on the MIRA antigens, annotated TCRs were further analysed at the level of specific ORF or position within ORF. Breadth was defined as annotated unique rearrangements over total unique productive rearrangements; depth was the summed frequency of those rearrangements. TCR breadth was compared between groups using two-sided Wilcoxon rank-sum tests. TCRdb's version of the immuneACCESS table is confined to in-frame rearrangements and falls short of the full clone set. An unresolved V gene accounts for under half of the shortfall where checked; the remainder is of unknown origin. The DNA was the basis for D and trimming; V, J and clone size are from that table. Counted in this sample were 300,000 to 400,000 clones; 75% to 90% of them appeared once. Approximately 12% of the sample comes from the top ten.

The entry originates in a study of Ad26.COV2.S vaccination and SARS-CoV-2 variants (TCRdb year 2021). Study-wide context: Vaccine-arm donors came from COV1001, a multicentre, randomized, double-blind, placebo-controlled phase I-IIa trial of Ad26.COV2.S in healthy adults. A total of approximately 30 samples were included in the TCR-sequenced set, comprising some 20 Ad26.COV2.S vaccine recipients, 5 placebo recipients and 8 SARS-CoV-2 convalescent individuals. Sequencing of the TCRbeta repertoire served to evaluate the specificity and breadth of SARS-CoV-2-reactive T cell receptors following Ad26.COV2.S vaccination. Dosing of Ad26.COV2.S was intramuscular, at either 5x10^10 or 1x10^11 viral particles, delivered as one shot or as two shots spaced 56 days apart. Throughout the experiments and outcome assessment, investigators stayed blinded to trial group allocation. Participants in the trial were split at random into five groups of five each, receiving low-dose or high-dose Ad26.COV2.S once or twice, or else placebo on both occasions. Overall study results and their limits: Compared with placebo recipients, Ad26.COV2.S recipients showed higher spike-specific TCR breadth (P = 0.0014). The study was not powered to compare responses between vaccine doses or regimens. Non-spike TCR breadth was comparable between vaccine and placebo recipients, consistent with the vaccine containing only spike. After vaccination, spike-specific CD8+ and CD4+ T cell responses were reported to show substantial breadth. According to the authors, total T cell responses may have been underestimated by the TCR breadth and depth analyses.

What this sample's treatment or condition label stands for: roughly 18 received Ad26.COV2.S at low or high dose, single or two shots; about 5 received placebo; per-sample allocation not given. Repertoires of vaccine and placebo recipients were sequenced from samples collected on day 63 after the first injection. Cohort 1b enrolled fewer than 30 adults aged 18-55 years at a single site in Boston, USA, between 29 July and 7 August 2020. Ad26.COV2.S consisted of a replication-incompetent adenovirus type 26 vector by which a prefusion-stabilized SARS-CoV-2 spike protein from the original Wuhan strain was expressed.

Sequencing used peripheral blood, obtained in a trial of Ad26.COV2.S vaccine versus placebo. The rearrangement combines TRBV5-1 with TRBJ2-3, and TRBD1 matches 7 of the central bases. The TCR sequence derives from a person between 18 and 65 years old who received the Ad26.COV2.S COVID-19 vaccine or a placebo. At the DNA level, the sequence is TGCGCCAGCAGCTTGGACGGACAGGAGCTACTCCACACAGATACGCAGTATTTT. The encoded protein is CASSLDGQELLHTDTQYF.